The T cell receptor (beta chain) under discussion was sequenced for a study of T cell clones after liver transplantation. Findings and limits, study-wide: Post-transplant time points were not standardized, so conclusions are preliminary.

The table came from immunoSEQ multiplex PCR; TCRdb's copy has only in-frame clones and leaves some out. The repertoire consists of around 110,000 clones, with approximately 90% occurring once and the leading ten covering around 0.8%. As concerns this clone: The antigen is undetermined.

CDR1 is GTSNPN, CDR2 SVGIG, per germline (reference sequence). The CDR3 consists of 15 residues. V shed 1 base and J shed 4 bases, with 16 bases lying between them. The specimen comprised CD4+ T cells from blood, sampled 12 months after liver transplant. The V call is TRBV30, the J call TRBJ1-1; D possibly corresponds to TRBD1 (5 bases). The receptor was derived from a human patient who received a liver transplant. The T cells may partly be graft donor cells. The CDR3 DNA follows: TGTGCCTGGAGTGGGGGGTTTGTGTTCGGCACTGAAGCTTTCTTT. It is translated as CAWSGGFVFGTEAFF.